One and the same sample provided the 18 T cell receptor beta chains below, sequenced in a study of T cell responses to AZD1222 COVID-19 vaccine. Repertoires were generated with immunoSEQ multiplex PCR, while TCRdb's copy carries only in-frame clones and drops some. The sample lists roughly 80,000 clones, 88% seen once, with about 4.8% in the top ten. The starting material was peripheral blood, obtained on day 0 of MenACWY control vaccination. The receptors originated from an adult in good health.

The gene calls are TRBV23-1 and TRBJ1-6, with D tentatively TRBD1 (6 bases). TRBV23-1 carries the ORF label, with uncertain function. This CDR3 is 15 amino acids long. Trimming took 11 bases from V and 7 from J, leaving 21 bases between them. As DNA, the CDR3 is TGCGCCCAACGGCCACAGGGAACCGCCAATTCACCCCTCCACTTT. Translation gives CAQRPQGTANSPLHF.

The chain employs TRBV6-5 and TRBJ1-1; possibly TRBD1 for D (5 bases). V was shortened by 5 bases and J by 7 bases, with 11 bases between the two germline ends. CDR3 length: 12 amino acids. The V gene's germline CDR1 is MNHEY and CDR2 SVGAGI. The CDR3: CASSIWGFEAFF. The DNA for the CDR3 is TGTGCCAGCAGTATCTGGGGGTTTGAAGCTTTCTTT.

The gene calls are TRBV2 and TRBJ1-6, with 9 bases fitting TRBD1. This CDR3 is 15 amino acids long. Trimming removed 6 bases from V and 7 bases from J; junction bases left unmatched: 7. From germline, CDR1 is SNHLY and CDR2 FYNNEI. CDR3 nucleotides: TGTGCCAGCAGCCTAATTGACAGGGGGAATTCACCCCTCCACTTT. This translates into CASSLIDRGNSPLHF.

The chain's CDR3 is CASSSPTGGVAGSSYEQYF. The DNA of the CDR3 is TGTGCCAGCAGTTCTCCGACAGGGGGAGTAGCGGGTAGCTCCTACGAGCAGTACTTC. The V gene is TRBV28, the J gene TRBJ2-7, with 9 positions matching TRBD1. V shed 4 bases, J shed 0 bases, and the junction held 16 bases outside the gene matches. The CDR3 is made up of 19 amino acids. Per germline, CDR1 MDHEN and CDR2 SYDVKM.

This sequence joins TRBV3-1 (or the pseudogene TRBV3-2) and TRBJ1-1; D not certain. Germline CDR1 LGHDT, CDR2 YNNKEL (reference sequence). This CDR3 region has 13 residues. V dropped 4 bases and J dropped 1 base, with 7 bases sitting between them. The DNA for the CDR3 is TGTGCCAGCAGCCTTGGATGGAACACTGAAGCTTTCTTT. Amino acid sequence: CASSLGWNTEAFF.

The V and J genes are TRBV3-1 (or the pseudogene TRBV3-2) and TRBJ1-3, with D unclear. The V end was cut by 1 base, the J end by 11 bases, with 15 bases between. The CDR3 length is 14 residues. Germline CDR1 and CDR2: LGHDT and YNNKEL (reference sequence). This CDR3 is CASSQALASVAIYF. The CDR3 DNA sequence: TGTGCCAGCAGCCAAGCTTTAGCGAGCGTCGCCATATATTTT.

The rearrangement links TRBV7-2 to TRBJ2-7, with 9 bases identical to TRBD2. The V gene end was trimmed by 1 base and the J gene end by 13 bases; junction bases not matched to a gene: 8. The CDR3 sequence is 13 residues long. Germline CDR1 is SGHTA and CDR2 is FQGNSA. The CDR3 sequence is CASSLEGGGALYF. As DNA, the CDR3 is TGTGCCAGCAGCTTAGAAGGCGGGGGGGCTCTTTACTTC.

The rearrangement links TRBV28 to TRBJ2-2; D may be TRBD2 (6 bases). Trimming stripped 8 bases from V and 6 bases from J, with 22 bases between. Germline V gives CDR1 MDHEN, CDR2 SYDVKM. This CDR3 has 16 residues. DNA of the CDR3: TGTGCCAGCGTGAAGGCCTTAGGCGGGGTCGCCGGGGAGCTGTTTTTT. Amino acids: CASVKALGGVAGELFF.

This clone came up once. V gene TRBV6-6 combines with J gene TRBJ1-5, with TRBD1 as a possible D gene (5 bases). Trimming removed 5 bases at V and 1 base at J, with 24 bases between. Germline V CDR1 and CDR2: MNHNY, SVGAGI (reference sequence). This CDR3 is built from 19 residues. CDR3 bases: TGTGCCAGCAGTCTTAAGGGGCCAAGCGCAGGGATCAGCAATCAGCCCCAGCATTTT. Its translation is CASSLKGPSAGISNQPQHF.

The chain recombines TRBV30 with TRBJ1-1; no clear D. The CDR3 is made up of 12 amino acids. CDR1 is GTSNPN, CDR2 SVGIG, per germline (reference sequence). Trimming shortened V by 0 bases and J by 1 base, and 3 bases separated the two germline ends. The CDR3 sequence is CAWSVGNTEAFF. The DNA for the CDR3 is TGTGCCTGGAGTGTTGGGAACACTGAAGCTTTCTTT.

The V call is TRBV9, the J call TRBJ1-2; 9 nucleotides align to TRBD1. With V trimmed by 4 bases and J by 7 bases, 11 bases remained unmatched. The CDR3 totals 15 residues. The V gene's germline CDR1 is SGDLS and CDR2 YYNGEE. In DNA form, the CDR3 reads TGTGCCAGCAGCCCGACAGGGGGGACGTCTTTTGGCTACACCTTC. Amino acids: CASSPTGGTSFGYTF.

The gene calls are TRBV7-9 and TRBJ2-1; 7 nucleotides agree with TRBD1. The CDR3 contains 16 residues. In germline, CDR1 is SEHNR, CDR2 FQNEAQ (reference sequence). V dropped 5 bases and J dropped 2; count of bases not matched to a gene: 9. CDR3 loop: CASSPPQGQTYNEQFF. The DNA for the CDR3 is TGTGCCAGCAGCCCGCCACAGGGGCAAACCTACAATGAGCAGTTCTTC.

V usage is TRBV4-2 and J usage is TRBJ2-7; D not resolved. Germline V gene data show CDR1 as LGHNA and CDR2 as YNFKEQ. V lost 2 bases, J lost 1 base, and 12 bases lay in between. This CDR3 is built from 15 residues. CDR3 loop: CASSQWSGSSYEQYF. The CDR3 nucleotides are TGTGCCAGCAGCCAATGGTCCGGGTCATCCTACGAGCAGTACTTC.

CDR3 DNA: TGCGCCAGCAGTTCCCGTGGGGGGCCGACGAACACTGAAGCTTTCTTT. The encoded protein is CASSSRGGPTNTEAFF. This rearrangement joins TRBV5-1 to TRBJ1-1; TRBD1 might be the D (6 bases). The CDR3 has 16 amino acids. Per germline, CDR1 SGHRS and CDR2 YFSETQ. V was shortened by 5 bases and J by 1 base, with 18 bases between the two germline ends.

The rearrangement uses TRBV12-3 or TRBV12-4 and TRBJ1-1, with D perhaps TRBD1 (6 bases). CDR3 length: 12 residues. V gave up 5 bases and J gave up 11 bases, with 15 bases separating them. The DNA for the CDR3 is TGTGCCAGCAGTGCCGGGGGGCTCACGGCTTTCTTT. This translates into CASSAGGLTAFF.

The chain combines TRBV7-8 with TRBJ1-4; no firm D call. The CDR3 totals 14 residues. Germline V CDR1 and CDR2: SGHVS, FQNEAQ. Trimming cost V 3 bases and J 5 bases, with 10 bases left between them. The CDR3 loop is CASSLSTPNEKLFF. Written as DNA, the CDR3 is TGTGCCAGCAGCTTGTCGACACCGAATGAAAAACTGTTTTTT. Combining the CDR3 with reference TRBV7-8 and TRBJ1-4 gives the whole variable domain GAGVSQSPRYKVAKRGQDVALRCDPISGHVSLFWYQQALGQGPEFLTYFQNEAQLDKSGLPSDRFFAERPEGSVSTLKIQRTQQEDSAVYLCASSLSTPNEKLFFGSGTQLSVL.

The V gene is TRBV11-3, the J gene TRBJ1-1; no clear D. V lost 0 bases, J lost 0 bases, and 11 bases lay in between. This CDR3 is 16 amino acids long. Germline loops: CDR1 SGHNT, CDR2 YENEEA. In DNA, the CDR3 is TGTGCCAGCAGCTTAGATACAGAGATCTTGAACACTGAAGCTTTCTTT. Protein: CASSLDTEILNTEAFF.

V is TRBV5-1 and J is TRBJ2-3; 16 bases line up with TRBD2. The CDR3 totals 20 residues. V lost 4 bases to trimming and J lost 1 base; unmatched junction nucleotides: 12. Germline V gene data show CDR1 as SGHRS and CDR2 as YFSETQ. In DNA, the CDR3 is TGCGCCAGCAGCCTGGGACTAGCGGGGGGGTTGTCTTTTGGCACAGATACGCAGTATTTT. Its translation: CASSLGLAGGLSFGTDTQYF.